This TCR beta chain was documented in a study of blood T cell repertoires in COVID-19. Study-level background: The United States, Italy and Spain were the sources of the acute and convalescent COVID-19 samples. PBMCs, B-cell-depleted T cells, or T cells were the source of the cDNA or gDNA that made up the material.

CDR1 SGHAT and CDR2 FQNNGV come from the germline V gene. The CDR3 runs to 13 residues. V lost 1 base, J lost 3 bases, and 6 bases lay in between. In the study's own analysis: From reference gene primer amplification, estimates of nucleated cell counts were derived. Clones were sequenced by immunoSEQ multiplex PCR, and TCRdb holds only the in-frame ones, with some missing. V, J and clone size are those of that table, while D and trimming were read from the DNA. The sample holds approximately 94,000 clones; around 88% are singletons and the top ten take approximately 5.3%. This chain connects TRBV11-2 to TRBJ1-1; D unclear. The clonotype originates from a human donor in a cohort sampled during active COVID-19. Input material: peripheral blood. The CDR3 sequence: CASSLGVYTEAFF. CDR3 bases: TGTGCCAGCAGCTTAGGAGTGTACACTGAAGCTTTCTTT.